One and the same sample provided the 22 T cell receptor beta chains below, sequenced in a study of T cell repertoires in cytomegalovirus infection. TCRdb itself ran the reads through MiXCR, one entry per CDR3 protein. The sample records about 280,000 distinct CDR3 sequences, about 20% being singletons. No antigen is known for these receptors. Source: cultured PBMCs, taken from culture after CMV antigen stimulation. The origin of the receptors is a human donor in good health (CMV status not recorded). Some clones in this sample may be carry-over from other donors' samples.

This clonotype was counted between two and nine times. J is TRBJ1-1 and V is TRBV5-5, with 9 bases lining up with TRBD1. V gave up 2 bases and J gave up 5 bases; unmatched junction bases: 7. Per germline, CDR1 SGHKS and CDR2 YYEKEE (reference sequence). CDR3 length equals 15 residues. The CDR3 DNA reads as TGTGCCAGCAGCTTTAACAGGGGGCCGATGACTGAAGCTTTCTTT. The encoded protein is CASSFNRGPMTEAFF.

This clonotype was picked up many times. This chain joins TRBV7-8 and TRBJ2-2; D may be TRBD1 or TRBD2 (5 bases each). The CDR3 length is 16 residues. V gave up 1 base and J gave up 7 bases, with 16 bases separating them. The germline gives CDR1 SGHVS, CDR2 FQNEAQ. The CDR3 DNA follows: TGTGCCAGCAGCTTAGTTGGGACGGGCAACGTCGGGGAGCTGTTTTTT. This encodes CASSLVGTGNVGELFF.

This clonotype was counted a few times. V gene TRBV12-3 or TRBV12-4 combines with J gene TRBJ1-1; D not certain. Trimming shortened V by 2 bases and J by 1 base, and 8 bases separated the two germline ends. CDR3 length: 14 residues. The chain's CDR3 is CASSLLLKNTEAFF. CDR3 nucleotides: TGTGCCAGCAGTTTACTGTTAAAGAACACTGAAGCTTTCTTT.

This clonotype was seen a handful of times. The chain uses TRBV20-1 and TRBJ1-5, with D maybe TRBD1 (6 bases). V was shortened by 5 bases and J by 4 bases, with 12 bases between the two germline ends. Germline V CDR1 and CDR2: DFQATT, SNEGSKA (reference sequence). The CDR3 is 13 residues long. For the CDR3, the DNA is TGCAGTGCTGGGGGGACATGGAATCAGCCCCAGCATTTT. Encoded protein: CSAGGTWNQPQHF.

This clonotype was seen ten or more times. This chain links TRBV6-6 with TRBJ2-7; D may be TRBD1 (6 bases). Per the germline V gene, CDR1 is MNHNY and CDR2 is SVGAGI (reference sequence). This CDR3 comprises 15 residues. V lost 6 bases and J lost 2, with 17 bases in between. The CDR3 reads CASRRTQGIPYEQYV. The CDR3 nucleotides are TGTGCCAGCAGGCGGACACAGGGTATTCCCTACGAGCAGTACGTC.

This clonotype was observed many times. The V gene is TRBV7-2, the J gene TRBJ1-2; no definite D call. The V end was cut by 0 bases, the J end by 8 bases, with 13 bases between. CDR1 and CDR2 from the germline V gene are SGHTA and FQGNSA. This CDR3 has 14 residues. The CDR3 DNA reads as TGTGCCAGCAGCTTAGCAGGACGGGCGGAGGGCTACACCTTC. Amino acid sequence: CASSLAGRAEGYTF.

The chain is built from TRBV6-5 and TRBJ1-5; 7 bases align to TRBD1. The germline gives CDR1 MNHEY, CDR2 SVGAGI. Losses at the gene ends were 2 bases for V and 4 bases for J; bases not matched to a gene: 2. The CDR3 sequence is 14 residues long. DNA of the CDR3: TGTGCCAGCAGTTACGGGACAGCGAATCAGCCCCAGCATTTT. It is translated as CASSYGTANQPQHF.

The DNA for the CDR3 is TGTGCCAGTAGGGCAGCGGGGGAGCTGTTTTTT. Encoded protein: CASRAAGELFF. The chain has TRBV19 and TRBJ2-2; D remains unclear. The CDR3 runs to 11 residues. In germline, CDR1 is LNHDA, CDR2 SQIVND (reference sequence). The germline V and J ends were trimmed by 6 bases and 8 bases, with 7 bases remaining between them.

This clonotype has at least ten counts. The genes are TRBV7-2 and TRBJ1-4; the match to TRBD1 covers 10 bases. The CDR3 has 14 amino acids. The V and J ends lost 5 bases and 7 bases, in that order; junction bases with no gene match: 4. Germline CDR1 and CDR2: SGHTA and FQGNSA. CDR3 residues: CASSLDRGREKLFF. The CDR3 DNA is TGTGCCAGCAGCCTCGACAGGGGGCGTGAAAAACTGTTTTTT.

The chain's CDR3 is CASSLEWNQETQYF. CDR3 coding DNA: TGTGCCAGCAGCTTGGAGTGGAACCAAGAGACCCAGTACTTC. The chain is built from TRBV5-5 and TRBJ2-5; D unresolved. Germline V CDR1 and CDR2: SGHKS, YYEKEE (reference sequence). Trimming removed 0 bases from V and 0 bases from J, with 6 bases in between. This CDR3 contains 14 residues.

This clonotype appeared many times. V and J are TRBV23-1 and TRBJ2-1, with D unclear. TRBV23-1 is classed as an ORF, of uncertain function. The V end was cut by 2 bases, the J end by 7 bases, with 0 bases between. The CDR3 is made up of 10 amino acids. CDR3 in amino acids: CASSQNEQFF. CDR3 DNA: TGCGCCAGCAGTCAAAATGAGCAGTTCTTC.

This clonotype was recorded many times. The chain uses TRBV12-3 or TRBV12-4 and TRBJ2-1, with 9 bases matching TRBD2. The CDR3 extends over 17 amino acids. J gave up 6 bases and V 1 base, and 10 bases lay outside the gene matches. The CDR3 nucleotides read TGTGCCAGCAGTTTAGGGGTGGGCGGGAGGGCCTCCAATGAGCAGTTCTTC. This encodes CASSLGVGGRASNEQFF.

This rearrangement joins TRBV4-1 to TRBJ2-5; D is possibly TRBD1 or TRBD2 (6 bases each). Looked up from germline, CDR1 is MGHRA and CDR2 is YSYEKL. The CDR3 is 17 residues long. V lost 1 base, J lost 5 bases, and 20 bases lay in between. CDR3 nucleotides: TGCGCCAGCAGCCAAGGAATATCCGGGGGCGCGTGGGAGACCCAGTACTTC. This gives the protein CASSQGISGGAWETQYF.

This clonotype has at least ten counts. The chain carries TRBV11-2 and TRBJ2-1; the match to TRBD2 covers 7 bases. The CDR3 sequence is 15 residues long. J lost 7 bases, V lost 3 bases, and 9 bases had no gene match. Germline CDR1 and CDR2: SGHAT and FQNNGV. CDR3 residues: CASSFSSGETNEQFF. CDR3 bases: TGTGCCAGCAGCTTCTCTAGCGGAGAAACGAATGAGCAGTTCTTC.

This clonotype came up a few times. This chain connects TRBV6-5 to TRBJ2-5; the match to TRBD1 covers 8 bases. The CDR3 contains 16 residues. V was pared by 0 bases and J by 2 bases, with 5 bases of the junction left unmatched. Germline CDR1 is MNHEY and CDR2 is SVGAGI. This chain's CDR3 is CASSYSWTGKQETQYF. The DNA for the CDR3 is TGTGCCAGCAGTTACTCGTGGACAGGGAAACAAGAGACCCAGTACTTC.

This clonotype was counted at least ten times. The chain has TRBV7-8 and TRBJ2-3; 10 nucleotides align to TRBD2. This CDR3 contains 16 residues. J lost 4 bases, V lost 2 bases, and 6 bases had no gene match. Germline-derived CDR1 and CDR2 are SGHVS and FQNEAQ. The DNA of the CDR3 is TGTGCCAGCAGCTTAATAAAGGGACTAGCGCCAGATACGCAGTATTTT. It translates to CASSLIKGLAPDTQYF.

Of note for this clonotype: Being one base from a much bigger clone, this may be a read error. This is likely a read error, given that the CDR3 carries no conserved phenylalanine or tryptophan at its end. The genes are TRBV11-2 and TRBJ2-4, with TRBD1 matching over 11 bases. This CDR3 comprises 15 residues. Per the germline V gene, CDR1 is SGHAT and CDR2 is FQNNGV. V lost 3 bases to trimming and J lost 6 bases; unmatched junction nucleotides: 4. CDR3 protein: CASSFTGTGGNIQYS. The CDR3 DNA follows: TGTGCCAGCAGCTTTACTGGGACAGGGGGAAACATTCAGTACTCC.

The chain links TRBV6-1 to TRBJ2-3; 9 bases map to TRBD2. Unmatched junction bases numbered 17, after V lost 10 bases and J lost 0 bases. The CDR3 is made up of 18 amino acids. CDR1 is MNHNS and CDR2 is SASEGT in the germline V gene. CDR3 residues: CATSPPRGLALSTDTQYF. CDR3 DNA: TGTGCCACTTCACCACCCCGTGGACTAGCGTTAAGCACAGATACGCAGTATTTT.

This clonotype has at least ten counts. The chain joins TRBV7-2 to TRBJ2-1; unclear D gene. The V gene lost 3 bases and the J gene lost 6 bases, with 9 bases spanning the gap. Germline assignment: CDR1 SGHTA and CDR2 FQGNSA. CDR3 length: 13 amino acids. CDR3 loop: CASSFKGTNEQFF. In DNA, the CDR3 is TGTGCCAGCAGCTTCAAGGGTACCAATGAGCAGTTCTTC.

This clonotype was observed a handful of times. The chain carries TRBV2 and TRBJ1-3; 9 bases agree with TRBD1. V lost 3 bases and J lost 0; bases outside the gene matches: 6. This CDR3 has 17 residues. Germline V lookup: CDR1 SNHLY, CDR2 FYNNEI. DNA of the CDR3: TGTGCCAGCAGTGACCCCCGGGACAGGGACTCTGGAAACACCATATATTTT. This gives the protein CASSDPRDRDSGNTIYF.

V gene TRBV6-2 or TRBV6-3 combines with J gene TRBJ2-7; 13 bases map to TRBD2. Germline CDR1 is MNHEY and CDR2 is SVGEGT. Trimming removed 0 bases from V and 7 bases from J; junction bases left unmatched: 12. The CDR3 sequence is 18 residues long. CDR3 coding DNA: TGTGCCAGCAGTTACTCGAGTCCTTGGACTAGCGGGAGAAGTGAGCAGTACTTC. Its protein is CASSYSSPWTSGRSEQYF.

This clonotype has only a few counts. V is TRBV12-3 or TRBV12-4 and J is TRBJ2-7, with 9 bases aligning to TRBD2. The CDR3 runs 14 residues. J was trimmed by 0 bases and V by 5 bases; bases with no gene match: 2. The chain's CDR3 is CASSTSGYSYEQYF. As DNA, the CDR3 is TGTGCCAGCAGTACTAGCGGGTACTCCTACGAGCAGTACTTC.